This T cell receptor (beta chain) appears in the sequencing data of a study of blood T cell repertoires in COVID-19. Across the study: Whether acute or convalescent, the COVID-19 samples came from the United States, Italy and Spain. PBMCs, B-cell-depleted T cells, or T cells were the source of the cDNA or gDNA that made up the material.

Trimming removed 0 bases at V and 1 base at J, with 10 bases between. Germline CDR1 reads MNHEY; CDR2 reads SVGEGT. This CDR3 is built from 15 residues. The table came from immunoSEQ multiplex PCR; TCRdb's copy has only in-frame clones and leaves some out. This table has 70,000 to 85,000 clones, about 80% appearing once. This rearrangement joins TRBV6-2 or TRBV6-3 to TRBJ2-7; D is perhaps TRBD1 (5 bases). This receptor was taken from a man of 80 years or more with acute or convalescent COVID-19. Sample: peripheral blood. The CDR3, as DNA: TGTGCCAGCAGTTACTCGGCAGGGCAATCCTACGAGCAGTACTTC. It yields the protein CASSYSAGQSYEQYF.